The 7 T cell receptor beta chains presented below share a single source sample, sequenced in a study of STAT5B mutations in CD4+ large granular lymphocyte leukemia. Assay: immunoSEQ multiplex PCR; the TCRdb copy retains only in-frame clones and omits some. The sample contains about 31,000 clones, around 72% of which appear only once. The sample comprised CD4+ T cells from blood buffy coats. The origin of the receptors is a human donor in good health.

The V call is TRBV6-6, the J call TRBJ2-7; perhaps TRBD1 as D (6 bases). Germline lookup yields CDR1 MNHNY and CDR2 SVGAGI (reference sequence). The length of the CDR3 is 13 residues. The V and J ends lost 0 bases and 9 bases respectively, with 12 bases between them. CDR3 nucleotide sequence: TGTGCCAGCAGTTACTCGCCTCTACAGGGGCAGTACTTC. Residues: CASSYSPLQGQYF.

The gene calls are TRBV6-6 and TRBJ1-6, with D perhaps matching TRBD1 (6 bases). The length of the CDR3 is 16 residues. Germline values: CDR1 MNHNY, CDR2 SVGAGI (reference sequence). V lost 5 bases and J 8 bases, leaving 19 bases between the germline ends. For the CDR3, the DNA is TGTGCCAGCAGTAGCTCTAACAGGGAATTGGATTCACCCCTCCACTTT. Encoded protein: CASSSSNRELDSPLHF.

V and J are TRBV19 and TRBJ1-5, with 7 positions matching TRBD1. This CDR3 region has 17 residues. The junction had 8 bases not matched to a gene; V was cut back by 3 bases and J by 0 bases. CDR1 and CDR2 (germline): LNHDA, SQIVND (reference sequence). CDR3 amino acids: CASSIPTGFLSNQPQHF. DNA of the CDR3: TGTGCCAGTAGTATCCCGACAGGGTTCCTTAGCAATCAGCCCCAGCATTTT.

The V and J genes are TRBV25-1 and TRBJ1-1; D remains ambiguous. CDR3 length equals 12 residues. With 7 bases removed from V and 1 base from J, the gap between germline ends came to 7 bases. Germline V gene lookup returns CDR1 MGHDK and CDR2 SYGVNS. CDR3 coding DNA: TGTGCCAGCATTAGAGAGAACACTGAAGCTTTCTTT. Protein product: CASIRENTEAFF. The variable domain in full, with the rest retrieved from reference TRBV25-1 and TRBJ1-1, is EADIYQTPRYLVIGTGKKITLECSQTMGHDKMYWYQQDPGMELHLIHYSYGVNSTEKGDLSSESTVSRIRTEHFPLTLESARPSHTSQYLCASIRENTEAFFGQGTRLTVV.

The chain uses TRBV6-5 and TRBJ2-4; D unresolved. The CDR3 extends over 14 amino acids. The germline V and J ends were trimmed by 4 bases and 4 bases, with 11 bases remaining between them. The germline V gene has CDR1 MNHEY and CDR2 SVGAGI. The CDR3 DNA sequence: TGTGCCAGCAGTTCGTTGGGGTCGAAAAACATTCAGTACTTC. As protein: CASSSLGSKNIQYF.

This clone was counted only a few times. The chain uses TRBV30 and TRBJ1-2, with D perhaps TRBD1 (5 bases). The length of the CDR3 is 12 residues. Trimming removed 8 bases at V and 4 bases at J, with 14 bases between. Looked up from germline, CDR1 is GTSNPN and CDR2 is SVGIG (reference sequence). CDR3 coding DNA: TGTGCCCGGGGGGAGCCTTTCTATGGCTACACCTTC. Protein: CARGEPFYGYTF.

This rearrangement joins TRBV5-1 to TRBJ2-2; D assignment may be TRBD1 or TRBD2 (6 bases each). The CDR3 is 15 residues long. Germline CDR1 SGHRS, CDR2 YFSETQ. V shed 6 bases and J shed 6 bases, with 18 bases lying between them. The CDR3 DNA follows: TGCGCCAGCACCGTCGAGGGGGGAACAGCCGGGGAGCTGTTTTTT. As protein: CASTVEGGTAGELFF. Variable domain in full (rest from reference TRBV5-1 and TRBJ2-2): KAGVTQTPRYLIKTRGQQVTLSCSPISGHRSVSWYQQTPGQGLQFLFEYFSETQRNKGNFPGRFSGRQFSNSRSEMNVSTLELGDSALYLCASTVEGGTAGELFFGEGSRLTVL.